The clone carrying this T cell receptor beta chain has only a few counts. Its antigen is not known. These data come from a study of T cells after yellow fever vaccination. The study, taken as a whole, reports: Abundant bulk-population clonotypes could contaminate the FACS-sorted repertoires.

TCRdb re-derived calls from the 5' RACE reads in MiXCR, one entry per CDR3 protein. The table lists 300,000 to 400,000 distinct CDR3 sequences, 8.7% of them singletons. V shed 4 bases and J 4 bases; nucleotides not matched to a gene: 7. CDR3 length equals 16 residues. Germline CDR1 reads MGHRA; CDR2 reads YSYEKL. The TCR originated in a man between 18 and 35 years old who received the YFV17D yellow fever vaccine. The chain is built from TRBV4-1 and TRBJ2-2; 9 bases fit TRBD1. The input for sequencing was PBMCs, taken on the day of the first yellow fever vaccination. The CDR3 loop is CASSPRQGETTGELFF. The CDR3 coding sequence is TGCGCCAGCAGCCCGCGACAGGGGGAAACCACCGGGGAGCTGTTTTTT.